This entry describes one TCR beta chain. These data are taken from a study of T cells of healthy individuals. TCRdb re-called the 5' RACE reads through MiXCR, storing one row per CDR3 protein. Here the sample spans about 96,000 distinct CDR3 sequences, under 20% being singletons. This CDR3 is 13 amino acids long. The V and J ends lost 7 bases and 2 bases respectively, with 12 bases between them. The V gene is TRBV12-3 or TRBV12-4, the J gene TRBJ2-7; TRBD2 is a possible D gene (5 bases). The TCR was taken from a human donor in good health. CDR3 in amino acids: CASTTGGPYEQYF. The DNA of the CDR3 is TGTGCCAGCACCACCGGAGGACCCTACGAGCAGTACTTC.